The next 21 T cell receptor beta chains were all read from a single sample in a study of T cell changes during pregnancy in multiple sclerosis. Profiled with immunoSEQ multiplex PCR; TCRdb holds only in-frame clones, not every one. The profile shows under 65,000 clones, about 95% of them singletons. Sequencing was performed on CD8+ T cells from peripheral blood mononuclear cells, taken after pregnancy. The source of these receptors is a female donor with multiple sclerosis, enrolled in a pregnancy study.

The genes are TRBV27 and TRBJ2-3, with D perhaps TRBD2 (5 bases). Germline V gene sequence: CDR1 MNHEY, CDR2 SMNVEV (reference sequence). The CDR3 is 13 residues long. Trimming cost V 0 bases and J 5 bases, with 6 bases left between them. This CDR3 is CASSLSRVDTQYF. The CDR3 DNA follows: TGTGCCAGCAGTTTATCGAGGGTAGATACGCAGTATTTT.

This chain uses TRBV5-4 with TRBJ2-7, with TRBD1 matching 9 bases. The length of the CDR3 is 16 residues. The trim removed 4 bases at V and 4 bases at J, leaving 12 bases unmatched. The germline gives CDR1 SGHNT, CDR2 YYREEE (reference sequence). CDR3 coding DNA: TGTGCCAGCAGCCCGGAAACCGGGGACAGGGAGTACGAGCAGTACTTC. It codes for CASSPETGDREYEQYF.

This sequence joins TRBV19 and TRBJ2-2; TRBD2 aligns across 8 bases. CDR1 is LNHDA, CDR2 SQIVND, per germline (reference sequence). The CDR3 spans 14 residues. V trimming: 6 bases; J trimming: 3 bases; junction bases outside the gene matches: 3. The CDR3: CASSGRVYTGELFF. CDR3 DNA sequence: TGTGCCAGTAGCGGGAGGGTGTACACCGGGGAGCTGTTTTTT. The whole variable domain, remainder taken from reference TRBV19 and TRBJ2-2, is DGGITQSPKYLFRKEGQNVTLSCEQNLNHDAMYWYRQDPGQGLRLIYYSQIVNDFQKGDIAEGYSVSREKKESFPLTVTSAQKNPTAFYLCASSGRVYTGELFFGEGSRLTVL.

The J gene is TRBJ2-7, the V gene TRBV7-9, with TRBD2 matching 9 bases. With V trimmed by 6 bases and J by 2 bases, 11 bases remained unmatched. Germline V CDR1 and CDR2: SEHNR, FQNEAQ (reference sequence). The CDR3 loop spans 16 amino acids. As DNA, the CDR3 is TGTGCCAGCAGTTCAGAGGGCGGGAGGGCCACCTACGAGCAGTACTTC. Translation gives CASSSEGGRATYEQYF.

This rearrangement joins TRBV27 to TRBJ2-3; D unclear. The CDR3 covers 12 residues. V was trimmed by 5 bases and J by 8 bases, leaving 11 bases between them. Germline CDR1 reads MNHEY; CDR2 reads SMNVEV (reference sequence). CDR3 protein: CASSPALGTQYF. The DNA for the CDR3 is TGTGCCAGCAGTCCAGCCCTAGGTACGCAGTATTTT.

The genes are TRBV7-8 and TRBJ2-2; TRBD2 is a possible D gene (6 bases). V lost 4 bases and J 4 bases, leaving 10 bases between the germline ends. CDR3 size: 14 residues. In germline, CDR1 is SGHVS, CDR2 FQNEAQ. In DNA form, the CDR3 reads TGTGCCAGCAGCTCCCACGGGAGCACCGGGGAGCTGTTTTTT. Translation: CASSSHGSTGELFF.

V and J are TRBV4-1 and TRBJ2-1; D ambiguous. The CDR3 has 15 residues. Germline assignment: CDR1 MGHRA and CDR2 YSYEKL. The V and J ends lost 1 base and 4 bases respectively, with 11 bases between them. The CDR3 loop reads CASSQGPARYNEQFF. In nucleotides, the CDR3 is TGCGCCAGCAGCCAAGGGCCTGCACGATACAATGAGCAGTTCTTC.

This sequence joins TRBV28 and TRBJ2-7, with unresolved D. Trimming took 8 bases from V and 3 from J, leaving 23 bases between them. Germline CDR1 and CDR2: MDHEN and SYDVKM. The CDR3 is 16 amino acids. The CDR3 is CASSLPRRQGHYEQYF. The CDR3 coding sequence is TGTGCCAGCTCCCTTCCCAGGCGTCAAGGCCACTACGAGCAGTACTTC. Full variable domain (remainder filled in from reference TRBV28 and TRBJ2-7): DVKVTQSSRYLVKRTGEKVFLECVQDMDHENMFWYRQDPGLGLRLIYFSYDVKMKEKGDIPEGYSVSREKKERFSLILESASTNQTSMYLCASSLPRRQGHYEQYFGPGTRLTVT.

The CDR3 DNA reads TGCGCCAGCAGCCAAGACAGGACAGGGGGTCAGCCCCAGCATTTT. Residues: CASSQDRTGGQPQHF. The chain is built from TRBV4-1 and TRBJ1-5, with 10 bases identical to TRBD1. CDR3 size: 15 residues. Germline CDR1 MGHRA, CDR2 YSYEKL. Losses at the gene ends were 0 bases for V and 6 bases for J; bases not matched to a gene: 2.

The CDR3 sequence: CAWSVGSSGRMNEQFF. The DNA for the CDR3 is TGTGCCTGGAGTGTAGGGTCTAGCGGGAGGATGAATGAGCAGTTCTTC. The chain couples TRBV30 to TRBJ2-1, with 11 bases matching TRBD2. The CDR3 totals 16 residues. The germline gives CDR1 GTSNPN, CDR2 SVGIG (reference sequence). Trimming removed 0 bases from V and 7 bases from J; junction bases left unmatched: 8.

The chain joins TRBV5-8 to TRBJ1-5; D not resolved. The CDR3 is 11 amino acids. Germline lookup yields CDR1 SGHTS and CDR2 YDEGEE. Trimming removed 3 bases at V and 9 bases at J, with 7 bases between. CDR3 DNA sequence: TGTGCCAGCAGCTCCCCTTGGCCCCAGCATTTT. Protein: CASSSPWPQHF.

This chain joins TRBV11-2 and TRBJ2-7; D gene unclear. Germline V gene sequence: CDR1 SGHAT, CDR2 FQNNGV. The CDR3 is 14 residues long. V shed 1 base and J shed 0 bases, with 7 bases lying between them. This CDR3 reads CASSLGPGSYEQYF. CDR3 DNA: TGTGCCAGCAGCTTAGGGCCGGGCTCCTACGAGCAGTACTTC.

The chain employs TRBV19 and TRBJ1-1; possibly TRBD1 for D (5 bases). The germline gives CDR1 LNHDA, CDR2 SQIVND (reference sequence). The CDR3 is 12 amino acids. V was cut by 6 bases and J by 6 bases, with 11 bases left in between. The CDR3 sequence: CASSQGWAEAFF. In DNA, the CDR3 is TGTGCCAGTAGCCAGGGTTGGGCTGAAGCTTTCTTT.

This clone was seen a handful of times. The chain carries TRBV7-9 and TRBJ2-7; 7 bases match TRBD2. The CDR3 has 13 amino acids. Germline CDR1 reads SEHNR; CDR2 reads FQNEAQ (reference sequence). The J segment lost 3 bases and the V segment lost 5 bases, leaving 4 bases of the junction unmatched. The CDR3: CASSPGGGYEQYF. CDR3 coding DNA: TGTGCCAGCAGCCCGGGCGGGGGCTACGAGCAGTACTTC. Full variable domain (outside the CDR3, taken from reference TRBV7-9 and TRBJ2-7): DTGVSQNPRHKITKRGQNVTFRCDPISEHNRLYWYRQTLGQGPEFLTYFQNEAQLEKSRLLSDRFSAERPKGSFSTLEIQRTEQGDSAMYLCASSPGGGYEQYFGPGTRLTVT.

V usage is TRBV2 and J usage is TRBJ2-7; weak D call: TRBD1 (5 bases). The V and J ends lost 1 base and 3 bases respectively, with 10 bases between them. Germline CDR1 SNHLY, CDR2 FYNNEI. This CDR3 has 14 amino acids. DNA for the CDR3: TGTGCCAGCAGTGAAGGGCAGGGTTTCTACGAGCAGTACTTC. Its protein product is CASSEGQGFYEQYF.

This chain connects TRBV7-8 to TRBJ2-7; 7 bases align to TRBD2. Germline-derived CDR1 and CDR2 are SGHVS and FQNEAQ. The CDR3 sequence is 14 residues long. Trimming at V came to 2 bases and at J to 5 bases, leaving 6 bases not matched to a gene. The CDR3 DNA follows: TGTGCCAGCAGCTTATTTGAGGGGACTAACGAGCAGTACTTC. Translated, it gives CASSLFEGTNEQYF.

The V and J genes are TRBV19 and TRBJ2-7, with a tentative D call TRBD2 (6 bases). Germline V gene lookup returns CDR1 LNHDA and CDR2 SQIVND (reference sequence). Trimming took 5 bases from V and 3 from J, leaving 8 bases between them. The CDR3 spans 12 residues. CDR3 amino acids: CASSSGVYEQYF. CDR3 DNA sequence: TGTGCCAGTAGTTCGGGGGTCTACGAGCAGTACTTC. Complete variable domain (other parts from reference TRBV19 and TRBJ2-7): DGGITQSPKYLFRKEGQNVTLSCEQNLNHDAMYWYRQDPGQGLRLIYYSQIVNDFQKGDIAEGYSVSREKKESFPLTVTSAQKNPTAFYLCASSSGVYEQYFGPGTRLTVT.

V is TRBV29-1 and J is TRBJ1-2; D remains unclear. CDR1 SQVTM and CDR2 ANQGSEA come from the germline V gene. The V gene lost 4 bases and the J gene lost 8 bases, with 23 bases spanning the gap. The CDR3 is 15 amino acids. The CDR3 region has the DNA TGCAGCGTTGGTTCGGACGGGGTTTCAGTCCGGGGCTACACCTTC. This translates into CSVGSDGVSVRGYTF.

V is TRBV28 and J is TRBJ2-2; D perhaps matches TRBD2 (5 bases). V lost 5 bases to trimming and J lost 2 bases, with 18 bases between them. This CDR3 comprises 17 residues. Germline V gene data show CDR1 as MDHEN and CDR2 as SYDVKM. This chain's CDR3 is CASSRWRSELNTGELFF. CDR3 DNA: TGTGCCAGCAGTCGCTGGAGGTCAGAACTAAACACCGGGGAGCTGTTTTTT. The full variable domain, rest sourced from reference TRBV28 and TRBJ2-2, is DVKVTQSSRYLVKRTGEKVFLECVQDMDHENMFWYRQDPGLGLRLIYFSYDVKMKEKGDIPEGYSVSREKKERFSLILESASTNQTSMYLCASSRWRSELNTGELFFGEGSRLTVL.

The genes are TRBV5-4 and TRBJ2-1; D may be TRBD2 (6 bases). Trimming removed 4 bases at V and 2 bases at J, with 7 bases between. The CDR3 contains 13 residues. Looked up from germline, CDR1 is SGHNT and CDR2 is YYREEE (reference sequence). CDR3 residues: CASSRTTYNEQFF. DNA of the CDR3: TGTGCCAGCAGCCGGACTACCTACAATGAGCAGTTCTTC.

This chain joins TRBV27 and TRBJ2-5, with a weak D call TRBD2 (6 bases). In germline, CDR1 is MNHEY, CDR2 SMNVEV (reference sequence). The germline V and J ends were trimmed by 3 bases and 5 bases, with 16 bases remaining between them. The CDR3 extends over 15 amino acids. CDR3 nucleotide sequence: TGTGCCAGCAGTTTTTCCGGGACTTACGGGGAGACCCAGTACTTC. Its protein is CASSFSGTYGETQYF.